This T cell receptor beta chain appears in the sequencing data of a study of blood T cell repertoires in COVID-19. Whole-study context: Donors in the United States, Italy and Spain gave samples during acute or convalescent COVID-19. Sources were T cells, B-cell-depleted T cells, or PBMCs; the material itself was cDNA or gDNA.

The V gene's germline CDR1 is SGHRS and CDR2 YFSETQ. With V trimmed by 0 bases and J by 2 bases, 8 bases remained unmatched. The CDR3 is made up of 17 amino acids. The assay was immunoSEQ multiplex PCR, and TCRdb's table has in-frame clones only and misses some. Of more than 250,000 clones listed, approximately 86% are singletons. Source material: peripheral blood. This rearrangement joins TRBV5-1 to TRBJ2-1, with 7 bases aligning to TRBD2. This receptor was identified in a man aged 18 to 30 with active or convalescent COVID-19. The CDR3 sequence: CASSLASASGAYNEQFF. In DNA, the CDR3 is TGCGCCAGCAGCTTGGCCTCGGCCAGCGGGGCCTACAATGAGCAGTTCTTC.